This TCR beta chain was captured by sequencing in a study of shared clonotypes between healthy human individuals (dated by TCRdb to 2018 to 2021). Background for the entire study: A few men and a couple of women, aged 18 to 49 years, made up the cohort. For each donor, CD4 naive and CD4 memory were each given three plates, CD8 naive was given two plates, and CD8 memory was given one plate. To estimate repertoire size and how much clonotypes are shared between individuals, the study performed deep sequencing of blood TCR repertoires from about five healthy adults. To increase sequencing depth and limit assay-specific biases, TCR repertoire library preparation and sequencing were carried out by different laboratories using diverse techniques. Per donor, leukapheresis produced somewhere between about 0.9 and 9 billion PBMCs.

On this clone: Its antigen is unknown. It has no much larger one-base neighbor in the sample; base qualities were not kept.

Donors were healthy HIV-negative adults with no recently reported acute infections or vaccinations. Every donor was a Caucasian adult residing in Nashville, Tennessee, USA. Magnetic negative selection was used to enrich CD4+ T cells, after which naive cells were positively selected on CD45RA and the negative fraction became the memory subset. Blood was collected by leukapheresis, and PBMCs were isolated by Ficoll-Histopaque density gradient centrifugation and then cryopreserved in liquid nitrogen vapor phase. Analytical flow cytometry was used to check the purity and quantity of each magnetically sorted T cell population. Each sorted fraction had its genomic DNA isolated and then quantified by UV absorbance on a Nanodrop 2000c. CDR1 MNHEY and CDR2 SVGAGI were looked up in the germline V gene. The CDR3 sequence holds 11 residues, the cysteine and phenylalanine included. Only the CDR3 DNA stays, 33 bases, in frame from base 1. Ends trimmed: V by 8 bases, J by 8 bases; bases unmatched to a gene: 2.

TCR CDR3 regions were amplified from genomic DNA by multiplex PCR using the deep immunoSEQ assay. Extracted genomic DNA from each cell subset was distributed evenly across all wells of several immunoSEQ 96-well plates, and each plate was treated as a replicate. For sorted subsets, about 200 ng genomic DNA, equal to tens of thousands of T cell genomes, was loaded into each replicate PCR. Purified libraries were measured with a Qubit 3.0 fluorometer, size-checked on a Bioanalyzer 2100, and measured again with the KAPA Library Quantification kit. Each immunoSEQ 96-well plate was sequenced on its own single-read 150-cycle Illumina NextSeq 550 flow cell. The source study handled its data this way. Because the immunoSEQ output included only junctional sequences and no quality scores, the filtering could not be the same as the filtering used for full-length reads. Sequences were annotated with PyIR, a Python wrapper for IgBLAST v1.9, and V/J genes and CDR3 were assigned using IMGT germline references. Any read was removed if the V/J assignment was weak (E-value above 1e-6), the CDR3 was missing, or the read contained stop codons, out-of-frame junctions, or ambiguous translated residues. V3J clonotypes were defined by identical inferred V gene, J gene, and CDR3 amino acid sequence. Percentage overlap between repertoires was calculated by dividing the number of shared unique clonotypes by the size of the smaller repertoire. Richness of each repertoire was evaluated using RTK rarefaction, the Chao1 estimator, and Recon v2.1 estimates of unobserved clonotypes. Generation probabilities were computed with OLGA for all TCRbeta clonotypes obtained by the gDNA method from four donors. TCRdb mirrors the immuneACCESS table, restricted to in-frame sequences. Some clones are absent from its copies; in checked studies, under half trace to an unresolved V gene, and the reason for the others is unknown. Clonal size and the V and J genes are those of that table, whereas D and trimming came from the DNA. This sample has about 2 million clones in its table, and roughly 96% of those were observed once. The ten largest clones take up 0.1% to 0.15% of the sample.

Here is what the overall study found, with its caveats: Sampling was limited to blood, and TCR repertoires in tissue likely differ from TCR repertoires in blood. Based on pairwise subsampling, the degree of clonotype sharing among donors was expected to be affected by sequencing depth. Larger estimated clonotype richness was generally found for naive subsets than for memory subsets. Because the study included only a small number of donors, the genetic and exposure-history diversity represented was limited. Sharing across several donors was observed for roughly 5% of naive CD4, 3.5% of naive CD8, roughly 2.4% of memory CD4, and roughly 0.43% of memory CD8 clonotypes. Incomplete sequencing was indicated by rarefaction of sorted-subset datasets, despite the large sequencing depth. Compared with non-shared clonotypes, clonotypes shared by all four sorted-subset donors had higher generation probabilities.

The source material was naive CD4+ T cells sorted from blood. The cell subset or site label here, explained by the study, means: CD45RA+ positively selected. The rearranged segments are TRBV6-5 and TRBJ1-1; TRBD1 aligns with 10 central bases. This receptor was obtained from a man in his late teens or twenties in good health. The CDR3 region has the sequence CASGQGVEAFF. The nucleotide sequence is TGTGCCAGCGGACAGGGGGTGGAAGCTTTCTTT.